This T cell receptor (beta chain) derives from a study of blood T cell repertoires in COVID-19. Overall study: COVID-19 samples, acute and convalescent, were from the United States, Italy and Spain.

In the original workflow: Scientists estimated how many nucleated cells there were by amplifying reference gene primers. The data were produced by immunoSEQ multiplex PCR, yet TCRdb's version contains in-frame clones alone and is incomplete. V and J calls and clone size are given by that table; D and trimming were obtained from the DNA. The sample records 200,000 or so clones, approximately 82% being singletons. This CDR3 comprises 15 residues. Trimming took 0 bases from V and 4 from J, leaving 10 bases between them. Germline V gene data show CDR1 as SGHTS and CDR2 as YDEGEE. The rearrangement links TRBV5-8 to TRBJ2-2; D remains ambiguous. Sequenced material: peripheral blood. The sequence came from a human donor with acute or convalescent COVID-19. The donor label of this sample is uncertain. In nucleotides, the CDR3 is TGTGCCAGCAGCTTGGCCGTAAGGAGCACCGGGGAGCTGTTTTTT. Protein sequence: CASSLAVRSTGELFF.